The subject of this entry is one T cell receptor (beta chain). The CDR3 extends over 14 amino acids. Per germline, CDR1 KGHSH and CDR2 LQKENI. V was shortened by 5 bases and J by 3 bases, with 13 bases between the two germline ends. These data originate in a study of blood T cell repertoires in COVID-19. Whole-study context: Collection of acute and convalescent COVID-19 samples took place in the United States, Italy and Spain. The analysed material was cDNA or gDNA that came from T cells, B-cell-depleted T cells, or PBMCs.

Source study methods: Amplification with reference gene primers provided the estimates of nucleated cell counts. Profiling relied on immunoSEQ multiplex PCR, and the TCRdb table lists in-frame clones only, not all of them. D and trimming come from the DNA, and the V and J calls and clone size come from that table. The sample lists 87,000 or so clones; around 86% were seen once. This chain joins TRBV18 and TRBJ2-5; D may be TRBD2 (5 bases). This receptor was obtained from a woman aged 80 or older with acute or convalescent COVID-19. Sequencing used peripheral blood. DNA for the CDR3: TGTGCCAGCTCAACAACAACGGGGAAAGAGACCCAGTACTTC. It codes for CASSTTTGKETQYF.